Below are 11 T cell receptor beta chains sequenced from a single sample in a study of radiotherapy plus CTLA-4 blockade in lung cancer. Assay used: immunoSEQ multiplex PCR; TCRdb lists only in-frame clones, some missing. The sample contains some 33,000 clones, over 60% of which appear only once. Sequencing was performed on peripheral blood, taken from a patient treated with radiotherapy plus ipilimumab. These receptors all come from a human donor with non-small cell lung cancer whose response to radiotherapy plus ipilimumab could not be evaluated.

The chain uses TRBV11-2 and TRBJ1-2, with D unresolved. The CDR3 spans 17 residues. Deletions cut 4 bases from V and 5 bases from J, with 23 bases between. Germline CDR1 SGHAT, CDR2 FQNNGV. CDR3 sequence (DNA): TGTGCCAGCAGCTCTGGACTTCGGGATCCTGAAGAATATGGCTACACCTTC. Protein: CASSSGLRDPEEYGYTF.

The chain joins TRBV5-1 to TRBJ2-2; no reliable D call. The CDR3 spans 14 residues. V lost 3 bases to trimming and J lost 0 bases, with 6 bases between them. From germline, CDR1 is SGHRS and CDR2 YFSETQ. The CDR3 DNA is TGCGCCAGCAGCTGGGCTTCGAACACCGGGGAGCTGTTTTTT. Its translation is CASSWASNTGELFF.

The chain carries TRBV27 and TRBJ2-1; unclear D gene. The CDR3 has 15 amino acids. The V gene lost 6 bases and the J gene lost 2 bases, with 14 bases spanning the gap. Looked up from germline, CDR1 is MNHEY and CDR2 is SMNVEV (reference sequence). The CDR3 reads CASSLGDPTYNEQFF. The CDR3 coding sequence is TGTGCCAGCAGCCTGGGCGACCCAACCTACAATGAGCAGTTCTTC.

The chain is built from TRBV19 and TRBJ2-1; TRBD2 is a possible D gene (6 bases). V lost 5 bases and J lost 3, with 11 bases in between. The CDR3 runs 14 residues. The V gene's germline CDR1 is LNHDA and CDR2 SQIVND (reference sequence). The CDR3 DNA reads TGTGCCAGTAGTCGGGCGGGGTACTACAATGAGCAGTTCTTC. It codes for CASSRAGYYNEQFF. The variable domain in full, with the rest retrieved from reference TRBV19 and TRBJ2-1, is DGGITQSPKYLFRKEGQNVTLSCEQNLNHDAMYWYRQDPGQGLRLIYYSQIVNDFQKGDIAEGYSVSREKKESFPLTVTSAQKNPTAFYLCASSRAGYYNEQFFGPGTRLTVL.

This clone was seen more than once but under ten times. The CDR3 bases are TGTGCCAGCTCACCCCGGACTGGCCTCAGTGAGCAGTTCTTC. Translating gives CASSPRTGLSEQFF. The V gene is TRBV18, the J gene TRBJ2-1; a weak D match, TRBD2 (5 bases). V shed 3 bases and J shed 9 bases, with 15 bases lying between them. The germline gives CDR1 KGHSH, CDR2 LQKENI. This CDR3 has 14 amino acids. Looking up the rest from reference TRBV18 and TRBJ2-1 gives the full variable domain: NAGVMQNPRHLVRRRGQEARLRCSPMKGHSHVYWYRQLPEEGLKFMVYLQKENIIDESGMPKERFSAEFPKEGPSILRIQQVVRGDSAAYFCASSPRTGLSEQFFGPGTRLTVL.

The gene calls are TRBV10-3 and TRBJ1-1; TRBD1 agrees at 10 bases. V was pared by 6 bases and J by 5 bases, with 3 bases of the junction left unmatched. CDR3 length equals 13 residues. Germline CDR1 and CDR2: ENHRY and SYGVKD. CDR3 in amino acids: CAISLGQGTEAFF. The CDR3 DNA reads as TGTGCCATCAGCCTGGGACAGGGGACTGAAGCTTTCTTT.

This clone showed up just a few times. V gene TRBV7-2 combines with J gene TRBJ2-3; D is unclear. Germline V gives CDR1 SGHTA, CDR2 FQGNSA. V lost 6 bases to trimming and J lost 2 bases, with 9 bases between them. The CDR3 is 13 amino acids. The CDR3 loop is CASSSGVTDTQYF. CDR3 coding DNA: TGTGCCAGCAGTTCTGGAGTCACAGATACGCAGTATTTT. Full variable domain (outside the CDR3, taken from reference TRBV7-2 and TRBJ2-3): GAGVSQSPSNKVTEKGKDVELRCDPISGHTALYWYRQSLGQGLEFLIYFQGNSAPDKSGLPSDRFSAERTGGSVSTLTIQRTQQEDSAVYLCASSSGVTDTQYFGPGTRLTVL.

A note on this clone: Relative to the germline gene, one junction end is altered; a read error may explain this. The same CDR3 can be traced to other DNA sequences in this sample. The rearrangement uses TRBV30 and TRBJ2-2; 8 positions agree with TRBD2. The CDR3 consists of 14 residues. Germline V CDR1 and CDR2: GTSNPN, SVGIG (reference sequence). CDR3 sequence (DNA): TGTGCCTACGGGGGACTAGGTGGGACCGGGGAACTGTTTTTT. It codes for CAYGGLGGTGELFF.

This chain uses TRBV4-3 with TRBJ1-2; tentatively, D is TRBD1 (6 bases). The CDR3 is 16 amino acids. Germline CDR1 reads LGHNA; CDR2 reads YSLEER. V lost 0 bases and J lost 1, with 12 bases in between. CDR3 residues: CASSQDTGTFNYGYTF. CDR3 nucleotide sequence: TGCGCCAGCAGCCAAGATACGGGGACATTTAACTATGGCTACACCTTC.

This sequence joins TRBV7-2 and TRBJ1-2; D may be TRBD1 (5 bases). Trimming removed 0 bases from V and 4 bases from J, with 12 bases in between. The CDR3 length is 15 residues. The germline CDR1 and CDR2 sequences are SGHTA and FQGNSA. CDR3 loop: CASSLAEGSRYGYTF. The DNA of the CDR3 is TGTGCCAGCAGCTTAGCGGAGGGGAGCCGCTATGGCTACACCTTC.

This chain uses TRBV28 with TRBJ2-1, with D perhaps matching TRBD2 (5 bases). Trimming took 2 bases from V and 0 from J, leaving 23 bases between them. Germline assignment: CDR1 MDHEN and CDR2 SYDVKM. The CDR3 has 20 residues. As DNA, the CDR3 is TGTGCCAGCAGTTTAAGAAGCGGAGGTTGGGCCACCTTCTCCTACAATGAGCAGTTCTTC. As protein: CASSLRSGGWATFSYNEQFF.